This T cell receptor (beta chain) was recovered during a study of T cell responses to AZD1222 COVID-19 vaccine (dated by TCRdb to the early 2020s). Context from the whole study: A total of 233 trial participants underwent TCR sequencing, of whom about 200 had received two doses of AZD1222 and about 25 had received two doses of the MenACWY control vaccine. Enrollment into the trials was organized by age into subgroups of 18-55, 56-69 and 70-plus years, and those subgroups contained approximately 160, 26 and 62 TCR-sequenced participants, respectively. The full study reports these points: Conclusions about previously exposed vaccinees are limited, since just 5 to 7 AZD1222 recipients were seropositive for SARS-CoV-2 at baseline. CD4 TCRs associated with the vaccine covered the entire spike protein, and the dominant responses were in regions 160-218 and 743-854. A significant rise in spike-specific TCR breadth and depth was observed after two AZD1222 doses relative to day 0 and relative to MenACWY recipients. In the small 56-69-year group, the increase in depth fell short of significance, most likely because of low power. Nearly half of unique spike-specific TCRs reportedly recognized epitopes outside regions mutated in the B.1.351 and B.1.1.7 variants. No day 14 peak-response samples were available, so repertoires were characterized only after the peak T cell response. Participants were mostly white British, with more females than males. The authors suggested clonal diversity may have been underestimated.

The time point label, read with the paper, signifies: about 28 days (+/-7) after the second vaccine dose. AZD1222 recipients with second doses at about 4 weeks or about 12 weeks were pooled, because spike-specific TCR depth and breadth did not differ between schedules. Vaccinee samples came from UK trials COV001 and COV002, including a single-blind randomized controlled phase 2/3 trial of AZD1222 (ChAdOx1 nCoV-19) in healthy adults. Trial participant PBMC samples were collected at day 0 and day 28 after the second dose for TCRbeta chain sequencing. The CDR3 regions of human TCRbeta chains were subjected to immunosequencing. For the original study's pipeline: TCRs in the repertoires were compared against a reference library of SARS-CoV-2-specific TCRs that had been generated with the MIRA antigen-specificity platform. Breadth was defined as the fraction of unique TCRs that were SARS-CoV-2-associated, and depth was defined as the fraction of total T cells that were SARS-CoV-2-associated. Using the MIRA data, each spike-specific TCR was assigned both to the spike region to which the TCR was reactive and to a CD4 or CD8 class. Log10-transformed breadth and depth values were compared by one-way ANOVA with Sidak's multiple comparisons tests. The table was pulled from immuneACCESS by TCRdb, which kept in-frame rearrangements only. Such tables lose some clones; where checked, under half of the loss comes from unresolved V genes, and the rest has no known cause. The DNA gave D and trimming, while V, J and clone size come from that table. The sample table shows 100,000 or so clones, and around 83% are seen once. The ten largest clones add up to 5.5% to 6% of the sample.

The CDR3 measures 13 amino acids from cysteine to phenylalanine. CDR3 DNA only is kept here, 39 bases in frame from base 1. The germline V and J ends show losses of 5 bases and 3 bases respectively, and no gene match explains 5 bases of the junction. CDR1 and CDR2 are read off the germline V gene as SQVTM and ANQGSEA. For this clone: The clone's antigen remains unknown. No base-level quality is on record; no much larger clone is a single base apart.

The V and J genes are TRBV29-1 and TRBJ2-7, with 9 middle bases fitting TRBD1. This receptor was taken from an adult who received the AZD1222 COVID-19 vaccine. The sample here was peripheral blood, taken 28 days after the second AZD1222 dose. The CDR3 region: CSVRTGAVYEQYF. The DNA sequence follows: TGCAGCGTTAGGACAGGGGCCGTCTACGAGCAGTACTTC.